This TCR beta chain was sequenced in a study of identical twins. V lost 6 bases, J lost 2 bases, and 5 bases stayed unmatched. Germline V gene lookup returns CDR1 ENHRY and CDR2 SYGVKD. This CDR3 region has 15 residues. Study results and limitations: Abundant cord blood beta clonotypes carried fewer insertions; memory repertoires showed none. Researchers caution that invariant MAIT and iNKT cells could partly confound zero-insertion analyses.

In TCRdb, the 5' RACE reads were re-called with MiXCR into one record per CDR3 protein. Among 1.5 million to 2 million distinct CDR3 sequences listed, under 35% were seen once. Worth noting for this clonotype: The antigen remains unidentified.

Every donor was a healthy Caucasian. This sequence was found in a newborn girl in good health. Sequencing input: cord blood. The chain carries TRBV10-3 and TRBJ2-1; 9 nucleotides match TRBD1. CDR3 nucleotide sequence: TGTGCCATCAGGGCTACAGGGGGCGCCTACAATGAGCAGTTCTTC. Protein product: CAIRATGGAYNEQFF.